The next 5 T cell receptor beta chains were all read from a single sample in a study of T cell responses to AZD1222 COVID-19 vaccine. Profiling relied on immunoSEQ multiplex PCR, and the TCRdb table lists in-frame clones only, not all of them. The data contain about 75,000 clones, about 91% of them seen just once; the ten biggest clones take up 9% to 10%. This material consisted of peripheral blood, taken 28 days after the second dose of the MenACWY control vaccine. These receptors were collected from an adult who received the MenACWY meningococcal vaccine as a control.

The V call is TRBV12-3 or TRBV12-4, the J call TRBJ2-5, with D unclear. The CDR3 has 11 amino acids. V gave up 3 bases and J gave up 7 bases, with 6 bases separating them. The CDR3 DNA follows: TGTGCCAGCAGTTTTACTGGGACCCAGTACTTC. Translation: CASSFTGTQYF.

This clone appeared once. The gene calls are TRBV7-9 and TRBJ1-1; weak D call: TRBD1 (5 bases). V lost 5 bases and J 4 bases, leaving 17 bases between the germline ends. The CDR3 covers 15 residues. The germline CDR1 and CDR2 sequences are SEHNR and FQNEAQ (reference sequence). CDR3 in DNA: TGTGCCAGCAGCCCGCGAGGGTGGGGACGCACTGAAGCTTTCTTT. As protein: CASSPRGWGRTEAFF.

This clone is a singleton in its sample. The rearrangement uses TRBV4-1 and TRBJ2-2; 12 nucleotides match TRBD2. V lost 2 bases, J lost 6 bases, and 10 bases stayed unmatched. This CDR3 contains 18 residues. Germline V gene data show CDR1 as MGHRA and CDR2 as YSYEKL. CDR3 region: CASSQFPSGGANAGELFF. CDR3 nucleotides: TGCGCCAGCAGCCAATTTCCTAGCGGGGGGGCAAACGCCGGGGAGCTGTTTTTT.

The genes are TRBV20-1 and TRBJ1-1; D unclear. This CDR3 spans 11 amino acids. Trimming pared 3 bases from V and 4 bases from J, leaving 6 bases between. Germline V gene lookup returns CDR1 DFQATT and CDR2 SNEGSKA (reference sequence). The CDR3: CSASGGTEAFF. In nucleotides, the CDR3 is TGCAGTGCTAGTGGAGGCACTGAAGCTTTCTTT.

The rearrangement links TRBV11-2 to TRBJ2-1; 8 bases align to TRBD2. The CDR3 is made up of 15 amino acids. The germline V gene has CDR1 SGHAT and CDR2 FQNNGV. V trimming: 4 bases; J trimming: 6 bases; junction bases outside the gene matches: 8. DNA of the CDR3: TGTGCCAGCAGCTCCTTGCGGGGGGCCAGCAATGAGCAGTTCTTC. This codes for CASSSLRGASNEQFF.